The entry below describes one T cell receptor (beta chain). This specimen belongs to a study of molecular identifiers for immune sequencing clone quantification. TCRdb passed the PCR reads through MiXCR, listing each CDR3 protein once. The table records approximately 8,000 distinct CDR3 sequences, 35% of them present only once. Germline V gene sequence: CDR1 MNHEY, CDR2 SVGAGI. V gave up 2 bases and J gave up 0 bases, with 8 bases separating them. The CDR3 covers 14 residues. Sequenced input: naive CD8+ T cells from blood, with Jurkat cell RNA spiked in. Indicated subset: FACS-sorted CD8+CD4-CCR7+CD45RA+ naive T cells. The sequence was obtained from a human donor in good health. Some libraries in this study had Jurkat cell RNA spiked in. The chain combines TRBV6-5 with TRBJ2-7; D is perhaps TRBD1 or TRBD2 (5 bases each). The CDR3 DNA reads as TGTGCCAGCAGTTACGGGGGAGTCTCCTACGAGCAGTACTTC. This translates into CASSYGGVSYEQYF.